The rows below give T cell receptor beta chains drawn from one sample of a study of beta chain features in type 1 diabetes. The protocol was immunoSEQ multiplex PCR, while the TCRdb copy is restricted to in-frame clones and leaves out a portion. This sample has a few hundred thousand clones, with roughly 9.6% found just once. What was sequenced was naive CD4+ T cells from blood. The receptors derive from a woman aged 18-29 years in good health. Each CDR3 is given with its conserved first and last residue. Each record gives: clone size, J gene, V gene, D gene, CDR3 protein, CDR3 DNA. D genes are given only for firm matches. Clone sizes are given selectively: once, few, many, or a class where the clone is expanded.

size: .
J: TRBJ1-2
V: TRBV4-1
D: .
CDR3: CASSHLQGNYGYTF
DNA: TGCGCCAGCAGCCACTTACAGGGTAACTATGGCTACACCTTC

size: few
J: TRBJ2-1
V: TRBV5-1
D: TRBD2
CDR3: CASSLDGGSYNEQFF
DNA: TGCGCCAGCAGCTTGGACGGGGGGTCCTACAATGAGCAGTTCTTC

size: few
J: TRBJ2-3
V: TRBV7-9
D: TRBD2
CDR3: CASSSPREGADTQYF
DNA: TGTGCCAGCAGCTCGCCGCGGGAGGGCGCAGATACGCAGTATTTT

size: .
J: TRBJ1-2
V: TRBV4-2
D: .
CDR3: CASSQSRDYGYTF
DNA: TGTGCCAGCAGCCAATCTAGAGACTATGGCTACACCTTC

size: few
J: TRBJ2-1
V: TRBV6-5
D: TRBD2
CDR3: CASSYQRDYNEQFF
DNA: TGTGCCAGCAGTTACCAGCGGGACTACAATGAGCAGTTCTTC

size: .
J: TRBJ1-2
V: TRBV5-6
D: .
CDR3: CASSLGRGTYGYTF
DNA: TGTGCCAGCAGCCTAGGGAGGGGGACCTATGGCTACACCTTC

size: few
J: TRBJ1-1
V: TRBV5-1
D: .
CDR3: CASGRTAQGDTEAFF
DNA: TGCGCCAGCGGCAGGACAGCACAAGGGGACACTGAAGCTTTCTTT

size: .
J: TRBJ1-6
V: TRBV30
D: .
CDR3: CAWNIFGGYNSPLHF
DNA: TGTGCCTGGAATATCTTCGGGGGTTATAATTCACCCCTCCACTTT

size: .
J: TRBJ2-7
V: TRBV6-1
D: .
CDR3: CASSPQGNSYEQYF
DNA: TGTGCCAGCAGCCCACAGGGAAACTCCTACGAGCAGTACTTC

size: few
J: TRBJ2-7
V: TRBV10-3
D: TRBD2
CDR3: CAIRTGLAVYEQYF
DNA: TGTGCCATCAGGACAGGACTAGCGGTCTACGAGCAGTACTTC

size: few
J: TRBJ2-1
V: TRBV14
D: TRBD2
CDR3: CASSQGLADVYEQFF
DNA: TGTGCCAGCAGCCAAGGCCTAGCGGACGTCTATGAGCAGTTCTTC

size: few
J: TRBJ1-2
V: TRBV29-1
D: TRBD1
CDR3: CSARDRDGDYGYTF
DNA: TGCAGCGCCCGGGACAGGGACGGGGACTATGGCTACACCTTC

size: few
J: TRBJ2-2
V: TRBV7-9
D: .
CDR3: CASSHRRGYTGELFF
DNA: TGTGCCAGCAGCCACCGCCGGGGGTACACCGGGGAGCTGTTTTTT

size: few
J: TRBJ1-6
V: TRBV19
D: TRBD1
CDR3: CASTDRVSYNSPLHF
DNA: TGTGCCAGTACGGACAGGGTCTCCTATAATTCACCCCTCCACTTT

size: few
J: TRBJ1-4
V: TRBV9
D: TRBD1
CDR3: CASSVAPGGFEKLFF
DNA: TGTGCCAGCAGCGTAGCTCCAGGGGGTTTTGAAAAACTGTTTTTT

size: few
J: TRBJ2-7
V: TRBV28
D: TRBD2
CDR3: CASSAGDVWGDYEQYF
DNA: TGTGCCAGCAGTGCGGGGGACGTCTGGGGGGACTACGAGCAGTACTTC

size: .
J: TRBJ2-7
V: TRBV27
D: TRBD1
CDR3: CATIDRAYEQYF
DNA: TGTGCCACTATCGACAGGGCCTACGAGCAGTACTTC

size: .
J: TRBJ2-7
V: TRBV30
D: .
CDR3: CAGGRSSDEQYF
DNA: TGTGCCGGAGGGCGGAGCTCGGACGAGCAGTACTTC

size: few
J: TRBJ2-7
V: TRBV28
D: .
CDR3: CAIGFDEQYF
DNA: TGTGCCATCGGGTTTGACGAGCAGTACTTC

size: few
J: TRBJ1-1
V: TRBV30
D: .
CDR3: CAWSVSPPGGTEAFF
DNA: TGTGCCTGGAGTGTAAGTCCTCCCGGGGGAACTGAAGCTTTCTTT

size: .
J: TRBJ1-1
V: TRBV28
D: .
CDR3: CASSLGGFGEAFF
DNA: TGTGCCAGCAGTTTAGGCGGGTTCGGGGAAGCTTTCTTT

size: few
J: TRBJ1-6
V: TRBV2
D: TRBD1
CDR3: CASTQGVNNSPLHF
DNA: TGTGCCAGCACGCAGGGGGTAAATAATTCACCCCTCCACTTT

size: many
J: TRBJ2-1
V: TRBV19
D: .
CDR3: CASSIVSQQFF
DNA: TGTGCCAGTAGTATAGTGAGCCAGCAGTTCTTC

size: few
J: TRBJ2-7
V: TRBV30
D: TRBD1
CDR3: CAWTDRVSYEQYF
DNA: TGTGCCTGGACGGACAGGGTCTCCTACGAGCAGTACTTC

size: .
J: TRBJ1-2
V: TRBV18
D: TRBD1
CDR3: CASWDSSNYGYTF
DNA: TGTGCCAGCTGGGACAGCTCTAACTATGGCTACACCTTC

size: few
J: TRBJ2-1
V: TRBV19
D: TRBD2
CDR3: CASSTLAGAPNEQFF
DNA: TGTGCCAGTAGTACCTTAGCGGGAGCCCCCAATGAGCAGTTCTTC

size: .
J: TRBJ2-1
V: TRBV2
D: .
CDR3: CASRERGGQFF
DNA: TGTGCCAGCAGGGAGAGGGGGGGGCAGTTCTTC